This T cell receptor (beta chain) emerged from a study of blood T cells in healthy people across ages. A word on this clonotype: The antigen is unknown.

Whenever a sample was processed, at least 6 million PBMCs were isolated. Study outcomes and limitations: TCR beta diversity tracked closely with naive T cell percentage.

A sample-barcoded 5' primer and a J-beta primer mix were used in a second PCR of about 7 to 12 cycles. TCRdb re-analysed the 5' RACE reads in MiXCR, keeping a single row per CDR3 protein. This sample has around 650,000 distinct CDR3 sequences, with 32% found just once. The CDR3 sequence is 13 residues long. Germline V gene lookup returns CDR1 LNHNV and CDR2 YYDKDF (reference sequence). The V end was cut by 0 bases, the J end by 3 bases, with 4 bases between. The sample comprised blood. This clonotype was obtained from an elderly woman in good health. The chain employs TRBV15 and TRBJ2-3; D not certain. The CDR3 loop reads CATSRDLTDTQYF. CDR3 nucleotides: TGTGCCACCAGCAGAGATCTGACAGATACGCAGTATTTT.